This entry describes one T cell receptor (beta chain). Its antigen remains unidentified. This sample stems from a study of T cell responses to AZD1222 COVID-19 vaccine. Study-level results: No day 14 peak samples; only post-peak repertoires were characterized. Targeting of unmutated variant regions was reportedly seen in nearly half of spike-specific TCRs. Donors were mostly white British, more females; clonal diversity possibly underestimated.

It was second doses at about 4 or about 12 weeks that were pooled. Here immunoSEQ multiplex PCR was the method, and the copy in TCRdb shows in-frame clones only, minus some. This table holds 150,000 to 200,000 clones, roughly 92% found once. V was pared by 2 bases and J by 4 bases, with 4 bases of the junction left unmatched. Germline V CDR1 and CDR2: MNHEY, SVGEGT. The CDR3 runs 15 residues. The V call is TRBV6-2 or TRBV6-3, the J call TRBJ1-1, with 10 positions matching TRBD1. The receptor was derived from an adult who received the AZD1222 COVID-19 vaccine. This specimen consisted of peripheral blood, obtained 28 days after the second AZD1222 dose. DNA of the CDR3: TGTGCCAGCAGTTACGAAGGGACAGGGGTCACTGAAGCTTTCTTT. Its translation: CASSYEGTGVTEAFF.